These 17 T cell receptor beta chains were all obtained from the same sample, sequenced in a study of T cells in women clearing cervical HPV infection. Sequenced by immunoSEQ multiplex PCR; TCRdb stores in-frame clones only, minus some. This table lists 44,000 or so clones. The sequenced sample consisted of blood buffy coat. These receptors came from a woman aged 18 to 75 with a cervical HPV16 infection that either progressed to CIN3+ or cleared (not recorded which).

Remarks on this clone: The sequence runs out 3 residues before the end of the CDR3; the remainder is reconstructed from the germline J gene. This rearrangement joins TRBV23-1 to TRBJ1-4, with 7 bases matching TRBD1. TRBV23-1 is reported as an ORF; its role is uncertain. V was pared by 0 bases and J by 5 bases, with 12 bases of the junction left unmatched. This CDR3 contains 18 residues. CDR3: CASSQSAKVRGPNEKLFF. Incomplete CDR3 DNA: TGCGCCAGCAGTCAATCGGCCAAGGTTAGGGGGCCAAATGAAAAA.

Notes on this clone: Read data end 3 residues before the CDR3 end; the end is taken from the germline J gene. The V and J genes are TRBV18 and TRBJ2-4, with D possibly matching TRBD1 (6 bases). Germline V gene data show CDR1 as KGHSH and CDR2 as LQKENI. The length of the CDR3 is 13 residues. The CDR3 here is CASSPDRNYGQYF. The covered CDR3 bases are TGTGCCAGCTCACCAGACAGGAACTATGGT.

For this clone: The read ends 3 residues before the CDR3 terminus; that terminus is restored from the germline J gene. The V gene is TRBV19, the J gene TRBJ1-6, with D perhaps matching TRBD1 (6 bases). The V gene's germline CDR1 is LNHDA and CDR2 SQIVND (reference sequence). The CDR3 loop spans 16 amino acids. Trimming pared 5 bases from V and 9 bases from J, leaving 20 bases between. The DNA read from the CDR3 is TGTGCCAGTAGTCCGCCCCTGGACAGCGCTCCTTCACCC. This codes for CASSPPLDSAPSP. The complete CDR3 reads CASSPPLDSAPSPLHF.

Comment on this clone: The read ends 3 residues shy of where the CDR3 ends; the end is completed using the germline J gene. The chain has TRBV20-1 and TRBJ2-7; 7 bases align to TRBD1. Germline CDR1 DFQATT, CDR2 SNEGSKA (reference sequence). V was pared by 3 bases and J by 1 base, with 0 bases of the junction left unmatched. The CDR3 has 12 amino acids. Here the CDR3 reads CSARGQSYEQYF. Incomplete CDR3 DNA: TGCAGTGCTAGGGGACAGTCCTACGAG.

On this clone itself: The missing CDR3 end, 3 residues past where the read stops, is filled in from the germline J gene. The genes are TRBV19 and TRBJ2-4; tentative D call: TRBD1 (5 bases). From germline, CDR1 is LNHDA and CDR2 SQIVND (reference sequence). This CDR3 is built from 15 residues. The CDR3 sequence: CASSMGTGILYGQYF. The sequenced CDR3 bases are TGTGCCAGTAGTATGGGAACAGGCATATTGTACGGT.

On this clone itself: One junction end disagrees with the germline gene, perhaps due to a read error. The sequenced fragment ends 3 residues before the CDR3 boundary, so the rest is inferred from the germline J gene. Distinct nucleotide sequences in the sample also encode this CDR3. This chain links TRBV20-1 with TRBJ1-2, with a weak D call TRBD1 (5 bases). The CDR3 sequence is 14 residues long. Germline loops: CDR1 DFQATT, CDR2 SNEGSKA (reference sequence). The CDR3 reads CSASPFRGNYGYTF. The DNA read from the CDR3 is TGCAGTGCTAGCCCATTTCGGGGGAACTATGGG.

About this clone itself: From the germline J gene comes the end of the CDR3, since the read stops 3 residues before it. This rearrangement joins TRBV5-1 to TRBJ1-3, with 8 bases lining up with TRBD1. This CDR3 has 18 residues. J lost 0 bases, V lost 4 bases, and 12 bases had no gene match. The germline V gene has CDR1 SGHRS and CDR2 YFSETQ. CDR3 DNA (partial): TGCGCCAGCAGCATTGGGACAGGCACGGGAATCTCTGGAAACACC. Amino acid sequence: CASSIGTGTGISGNT. The full CDR3 sequence reads CASSIGTGTGISGNTIYF.

As to this clone: The read comes to an end 3 residues before the CDR3 does, leaving the germline J gene to fill in the end. This chain connects TRBV19 to TRBJ2-7, with TRBD2 as a possible D gene (7 bases). Trimming removed 9 bases from V and 0 bases from J, with 12 bases in between. The germline V gene encodes CDR1 LNHDA and CDR2 SQIVND (reference sequence). CDR3 length: 13 residues. The CDR3: CASEGGGSYEQYF. The covered CDR3 bases are TGTGCCAGCGAGGGGGGGGGCTCCTACGAG.

A remark on this clone: Read sequence stops 3 residues before the CDR3 end, and the germline J gene provides the missing end. The V gene is TRBV14, the J gene TRBJ1-6; 10 positions match TRBD1. Germline lookup yields CDR1 SGHDN and CDR2 FVKESK. The CDR3 sequence is 14 residues long. The CDR3 spells CASSHGQGGIPLHF. CDR3 DNA, as far as it was read: TGTGCCAGCAGCCACGGACAGGGGGGGATCCCC.

A remark on this clone: The read stops 3 residues short of the end of the CDR3; the missing end is completed from the germline J gene. This chain connects TRBV18 to TRBJ1-1, with D possibly TRBD1 on 5 matching bases. Germline-derived CDR1 and CDR2 are KGHSH and LQKENI. The ends were cut back, 3 bases at V and 1 base at J, with 12 bases in the middle. CDR3 size: 15 residues. The CDR3 is CASSPRGGENTEAFF. The DNA read from the CDR3 is TGTGCCAGCTCACCGAGAGGAGGGGAGAACACTGAA.

This chain's CDR3 is CASRRQGGITGELFF. The sequenced CDR3 bases are TGTGCCAGCAGGAGACAGGGGGGGATCACCGGGGAG. The rearrangement joins TRBV7-2 to TRBJ2-2; TRBD1 aligns across 9 bases. The DNA ends 3 residues before the CDR3 does, and the rest of the CDR3 is filled in from the germline J gene. The CDR3 spans 15 residues. Trimming took 6 bases from V and 4 from J; bases not matched to a gene: 6. Germline V lookup: CDR1 SGHTA, CDR2 FQGNSA.

A remark on this clone: The CDR3 end falls 3 residues outside the read, so it is completed with the germline J gene. V usage is TRBV12-3 or TRBV12-4 and J usage is TRBJ2-3; D call uncertain. CDR3 length: 12 amino acids. Trimming stripped 3 bases from V and 4 bases from J, with 5 bases between. The CDR3 DNA, read in part, is TGTGCCAGCAGTTTGCACTCAGATACG. Amino acids: CASSLHSDT. The CDR3 in its entirety is CASSLHSDTQYF.

To note about this clone: The CDR3 end lies 3 residues beyond the end of the read and is filled in from the germline J gene. The rearrangement links TRBV12-3 or TRBV12-4 to TRBJ1-2; no clear D. Trimming cost V 3 bases and J 1 base, with 6 bases left between them. The CDR3 loop spans 13 amino acids. CDR3 sequence: CASSFGSNYGYTF. Partial CDR3 DNA: TGTGCCAGCAGTTTTGGCAGTAACTATGGC.

In regard to this clone: The observed sequence ends 3 residues before the CDR3 terminus, with the missing tail filled in from the germline J gene. The chain recombines TRBV2 with TRBJ2-5; 7 nucleotides align to TRBD1. Germline trimming cut 1 base from V and 5 bases from J; bases unmatched to any gene: 7. The CDR3 length is 15 residues. Germline V gene lookup returns CDR1 SNHLY and CDR2 FYNNEI. The DNA read from the CDR3 is TGTGCCAGCAGTGAAGGAGGGCAGGGGGAGGAGACC. As protein: CASSEGGQGEET. Given in full, the CDR3 is CASSEGGQGEETQYF.

In regard to this clone: The read finishes 3 residues shy of the CDR3 end, and the germline J gene is used to complete it. V gene TRBV7-6 combines with J gene TRBJ1-2, with D possibly being TRBD1 (5 bases). Germline V gene sequence: CDR1 SGHVS, CDR2 FNYEAQ. The CDR3 has 18 residues. The CDR3 loop reads CASSSFGAAGGNTDTYTF. The CDR3 bases that were read are TGTGCCAGCAGCTCATTCGGTGCAGCGGGGGGTAACACAGATACC.

About this clone itself: Coverage ceases 3 residues before the CDR3 finishes, and the germline J gene fills in the end. The V call is TRBV5-6, the J call TRBJ2-7, with 7 bases matching TRBD1. V was clipped by 1 base and J by 2 bases; unmatched bases: 6. The CDR3 spans 15 residues. Germline assignment: CDR1 SGHDT and CDR2 YYEEEE. CDR3 loop: CASSLWGTGAYEQYF. The sequenced part of the CDR3 DNA is TGTGCCAGCAGCTTGTGGGGTACAGGGGCCTACGAG.

The sequenced part of the CDR3 DNA is TGTGCCAGCTCACCACCCGGGCTAGCGAGAGAGACC. Protein product: CASSPPGLARET. The full CDR3 is CASSPPGLARETQYF. This chain joins TRBV18 and TRBJ2-5; D possibly corresponds to TRBD2 (6 bases). The read terminates 3 residues ahead of where the CDR3 ends, so the germline J gene completes it. Germline-derived CDR1 and CDR2 are KGHSH and LQKENI. The CDR3 has 15 amino acids. V was clipped by 0 bases and J by 4 bases, with 12 bases between them.